This T cell receptor (beta chain) emerged from a study of blood T cells in healthy people across ages. Study-wide results and caveats: PBMCs that were unsorted prevented a conclusive naive versus antigen-experienced comparison.

V dropped 3 bases and J dropped 4; count of bases not matched to a gene: 12. CDR1 is SGHTA and CDR2 is FQGNSA in the germline V gene. The CDR3 runs to 16 residues. In this sample, this clonotype turned up many times. Its target is unknown. Then a second PCR, running about 6 to 12 cycles, was carried out with a sample-barcoded 5' primer and a J-beta primer mix. TCRdb re-derived calls from the 5' RACE reads in MiXCR, one entry per CDR3 protein. In the table there are approximately 670,000 distinct CDR3 sequences, 40% to 45% of which are singletons. Material: blood. The TCR was taken from a man of 80 years or more in good health. V gene TRBV7-2 combines with J gene TRBJ2-7; TRBD2 aligns across 7 bases. This chain's CDR3 is CASSLGPSGTTYEQYF. The DNA of the CDR3 is TGTGCCAGCAGCTTGGGACCCTCCGGGACTACGTACGAGCAGTACTTC.